The 21 T cell receptor beta chains below come from one sample, sequenced in a study of blood T cell repertoires in COVID-19. TCRdb's table, derived via immunoSEQ multiplex PCR, lists solely in-frame clones and lacks some. The sample lists over 200,000 clones, around 90% occurring once. Sequencing was done on a sample of peripheral blood. These receptors were collected from a man aged 25-40 years with COVID-19, enrolled during active disease.

V is TRBV11-2 and J is TRBJ2-7, with 8 bases that match TRBD1. The CDR3 spans 15 residues. Trimming removed 1 base from V and 1 base from J; junction bases left unmatched: 3. Germline lookup yields CDR1 SGHAT and CDR2 FQNNGV. DNA for the CDR3: TGTGCCAGCAGCTTAGTAGGGACAGGATCCTACGAGCAGTACTTC. It yields the protein CASSLVGTGSYEQYF.

This clone came up once. The chain recombines TRBV27 with TRBJ1-1; tentatively, D is TRBD1 (5 bases). Trimming shortened V by 8 bases and J by 0 bases, and 10 bases separated the two germline ends. Germline V gene data show CDR1 as MNHEY and CDR2 as SMNVEV (reference sequence). CDR3 size: 13 residues. The CDR3 DNA is TGTGCCAGCGGGGGACTTATGAACACTGAAGCTTTCTTT. Protein product: CASGGLMNTEAFF.

This chain joins TRBV7-9 and TRBJ2-2, with 8 bases identical to TRBD1. Germline V CDR1 and CDR2: SEHNR, FQNEAQ (reference sequence). The CDR3 is 16 residues long. J was trimmed by 2 bases and V by 4 bases; bases with no gene match: 6. This chain's CDR3 is CASSSMTGENTGELFF. Written as DNA, the CDR3 is TGTGCCAGCAGCTCAATGACAGGGGAAAACACCGGGGAGCTGTTTTTT.

This clone was seen a single time. The chain combines TRBV7-9 with TRBJ2-1, with 14 positions matching TRBD2. Losses at the gene ends were 5 bases for V and 8 bases for J; bases not matched to a gene: 5. There are 15 residues in the CDR3. Per the germline V gene, CDR1 is SEHNR and CDR2 is FQNEAQ (reference sequence). The CDR3 spells CASSTGLAGGYEQFF. In DNA form, the CDR3 reads TGTGCCAGCAGCACAGGACTAGCGGGAGGCTATGAGCAGTTCTTC.

The chain uses TRBV7-8 and TRBJ1-4; possibly TRBD1 for D (6 bases). Trimming took 0 bases from V and 0 from J, leaving 17 bases between them. Per the germline V gene, CDR1 is SGHVS and CDR2 is FQNEAQ. The CDR3 is made up of 19 amino acids. The CDR3 protein is CASSLARALYRATNEKLFF. The DNA of the CDR3 is TGTGCCAGCAGCTTAGCCAGGGCTCTTTACAGGGCAACTAATGAAAAACTGTTTTTT.

The chain recombines TRBV6-2 or TRBV6-3 with TRBJ2-3; 7 bases are shared with TRBD2. Trimming removed 2 bases from V and 3 bases from J; junction bases left unmatched: 11. This CDR3 contains 17 residues. Germline V CDR1 and CDR2: MNHEY, SVGEGT. The CDR3 DNA follows: TGTGCCAGCAGTTACAGGGAGGGGAACTGGCAAACAGATACGCAGTATTTT. Translation: CASSYREGNWQTDTQYF.

The chain carries TRBV28 and TRBJ2-2, with 7 bases lining up with TRBD1. The germline CDR1 and CDR2 sequences are MDHEN and SYDVKM. The V gene end was trimmed by 1 base and the J gene end by 3 bases; junction bases not matched to a gene: 2. This CDR3 has 15 amino acids. Here the CDR3 DNA reads TGTGCCAGCAGTTTATTAGGGGGCTACACCGGGGAGCTGTTTTTT. Protein sequence: CASSLLGGYTGELFF.

The chain employs TRBV29-1 and TRBJ2-7, with a tentative D call TRBD2 (5 bases). Germline lookup yields CDR1 SQVTM and CDR2 ANQGSEA. V was cut by 4 bases and J by 6 bases, with 22 bases left in between. The CDR3 runs to 15 residues. The CDR3 DNA sequence: TGCAGCGTTGGCCGGGGTGATAAGCCACTAGGCGAGCAGTACTTC. This encodes CSVGRGDKPLGEQYF.

The rearrangement joins TRBV28 to TRBJ2-7; TRBD2 matches 7 bases. Germline V gene sequence: CDR1 MDHEN, CDR2 SYDVKM. J lost 4 bases, V lost 7 bases, and 7 bases had no gene match. The CDR3 consists of 13 residues. The CDR3 bases are TGTGCCAGCAATAGCGGGCCTTTTTACGAGCAGTACTTC. Amino acid sequence: CASNSGPFYEQYF. The variable domain in full, with the rest retrieved from reference TRBV28 and TRBJ2-7, is DVKVTQSSRYLVKRTGEKVFLECVQDMDHENMFWYRQDPGLGLRLIYFSYDVKMKEKGDIPEGYSVSREKKERFSLILESASTNQTSMYLCASNSGPFYEQYFGPGTRLTVT.

The rearrangement uses TRBV7-2 and TRBJ2-7, with D unresolved. The CDR3 runs to 13 residues. Germline assignment: CDR1 SGHTA and CDR2 FQGNSA. Between the trimmed V and J ends, which lost 4 bases and 3 bases, there was a span of 10 bases. In nucleotides, the CDR3 is TGTGCCAGCAGCTCTCGGGTCTTCTACGAGCAGTACTTC. This translates into CASSSRVFYEQYF.

This clone was counted a few times. The V gene is TRBV7-2, the J gene TRBJ1-2; D gene ambiguous. This CDR3 region has 15 residues. V was pared by 1 base and J by 7 bases, with 16 bases between. Germline CDR1 reads SGHTA; CDR2 reads FQGNSA. The CDR3 DNA reads as TGTGCCAGCAGCTTAGGGCGGTGGAGGGCGCCTGGCTACACCTTC. This translates into CASSLGRWRAPGYTF.

V gene TRBV28 combines with J gene TRBJ1-2, with a tentative D call TRBD1 (6 bases). Trimming removed 4 bases at V and 8 bases at J, with 17 bases between. This CDR3 comprises 14 residues. The germline gives CDR1 MDHEN, CDR2 SYDVKM. The CDR3 DNA sequence: TGTGCCAGCAGTTCAGCTCAGGGGCCTTCAGGCTACACCTTC. Protein sequence: CASSSAQGPSGYTF.

The gene calls are TRBV14 and TRBJ1-1; D might be TRBD1 (5 bases). The length of the CDR3 is 16 residues. V was cut by 4 bases and J by 6 bases, with 21 bases left in between. CDR1 is SGHDN and CDR2 is FVKESK in the germline V gene. CDR3 loop: CASSRRGGRADAEAFF. The DNA for the CDR3 is TGTGCCAGCAGCCGCCGGGGCGGGAGGGCCGACGCTGAAGCTTTCTTT.

CDR3 sequence (DNA): TGTGCCAGTAGTTTCGGACAGGCCCTTAATTCACCCCTCCACTTT. Translated, it gives CASSFGQALNSPLHF. V is TRBV19 and J is TRBJ1-6, with 7 bases aligning to TRBD1. This CDR3 has 15 residues. After removal of 5 bases from V and 6 bases from J, the junction contained 7 bases not matched to a gene. CDR1 and CDR2 from the germline V gene are LNHDA and SQIVND (reference sequence).

The chain uses TRBV21-1 and TRBJ1-1; whether TRBD1, the table's D call, matches the DNA was not checked. TRBV21-1 is a known pseudogene. CDR3 length: 16 amino acids. As DNA, the CDR3 is TGTGCCAGCACCCTAACGGACAATTCGGGTCTGGGTGAAGCTTTCTTT. The encoded protein is CASTLTDNSGLGEAFF.

The rearrangement links TRBV7-9 to TRBJ2-3, with TRBD2 matching 11 bases. V trimming: 5 bases; J trimming: 4 bases; junction bases outside the gene matches: 5. Looked up from germline, CDR1 is SEHNR and CDR2 is FQNEAQ (reference sequence). The CDR3 has 15 residues. The CDR3 nucleotides are TGTGCCAGCAGCACAACTAGCGGGAGAGCAGATACGCAGTATTTT. It yields the protein CASSTTSGRADTQYF.

Here the CDR3 reads CASSLESGGTYEQYF. CDR3 nucleotides: TGCGCCAGCAGCTTGGAGTCAGGGGGCACCTACGAGCAGTACTTC. This chain uses TRBV5-1 with TRBJ2-7; 8 bases fit TRBD1. The CDR3 runs 15 residues. Germline-derived CDR1 and CDR2 are SGHRS and YFSETQ. V lost 0 bases and J lost 2; bases outside the gene matches: 4.

CDR3: CASSLEYEKLFF. CDR3 nucleotides: TGTGCCAGCAGCCTGGAGTATGAAAAACTGTTTTTT. V usage is TRBV7-9 and J usage is TRBJ1-4; D uncertain. CDR3 length equals 12 residues. Germline loops: CDR1 SEHNR, CDR2 FQNEAQ (reference sequence). Between the trimmed V and J ends, which lost 5 bases and 6 bases, there was a span of 7 bases.

The V and J genes are TRBV7-8 and TRBJ2-5; 7 bases are shared with TRBD1. CDR1 and CDR2 (germline): SGHVS, FQNEAQ. V dropped 10 bases and J dropped 1; count of bases not matched to a gene: 3. This CDR3 has 12 amino acids. This CDR3 is CATGTVQETQYF. The CDR3 coding sequence is TGTGCCACCGGGACAGTCCAAGAGACCCAGTACTTC.

The chain employs TRBV12-5 and TRBJ1-3, with D hard to call. The V gene lost 1 base and the J gene lost 4 bases, with 5 bases spanning the gap. Looked up from germline, CDR1 is LGHNT and CDR2 is FRNRAP. The CDR3 has 13 amino acids. The CDR3 protein is CASGLAPGNTIYF. The DNA for the CDR3 is TGTGCTAGTGGTTTGGCCCCGGGAAACACCATATATTTT.

The chain combines TRBV9 with TRBJ2-1; 14 bases line up with TRBD2. This CDR3 has 16 residues. Germline V gives CDR1 SGDLS, CDR2 YYNGEE. Germline trimming cut 4 bases from V and 6 bases from J; bases unmatched to any gene: 6. CDR3 amino acids: CASSRRGTSGSNEQFF. The CDR3 coding sequence is TGTGCCAGCAGCCGTAGAGGGACTAGCGGGAGCAATGAGCAGTTCTTC.